This entry lists 8 T cell receptor beta chains sequenced from one sample in a study of blood T cell repertoires in COVID-19. The protocol was immunoSEQ multiplex PCR, while the TCRdb copy is restricted to in-frame clones and leaves out a portion. Of fewer than 400,000 clones in the sample, over 90% are singletons; the top ten hold about 4%. Sample: PBMCs or T cells enriched from blood (not recorded which). Receptor source: a woman aged 25 to 39 who had been exposed to COVID-19.

The chain uses TRBV27 and TRBJ1-6; 9 bases agree with TRBD1. V dropped 4 bases and J dropped 8; count of bases not matched to a gene: 6. Germline lookup yields CDR1 MNHEY and CDR2 SMNVEV (reference sequence). The CDR3 extends over 15 amino acids. The CDR3: CASSSGTGRYSPLHF. CDR3 coding DNA: TGTGCCAGCAGTTCCGGGACAGGGAGGTATTCACCCCTCCACTTT.

This clone was observed once. This chain connects TRBV6-5 to TRBJ2-7; TRBD1 is a possible D gene (7 bases). Deletions cut 6 bases from V and 2 bases from J, with 14 bases between. There are 14 residues in the CDR3. In germline, CDR1 is MNHEY, CDR2 SVGAGI. This CDR3 is CASRTQGGPYEQYF. In DNA, the CDR3 is TGTGCCAGCAGAACCCAGGGGGGTCCCTACGAGCAGTACTTC.

The CDR3 bases are TGTGCCAGCAGCTTATTCGCGGGGCCGCAAGAGACCCAGTACTTC. Its protein product is CASSLFAGPQETQYF. The chain carries TRBV7-2 and TRBJ2-5, with D possibly TRBD2 on 6 matching bases. The CDR3 is 15 amino acids. Trimming removed 2 bases at V and 2 bases at J, with 12 bases between. From germline, CDR1 is SGHTA and CDR2 FQGNSA.

This clone is a singleton in its sample. V is TRBV3-1 (or the pseudogene TRBV3-2) and J is TRBJ1-2; D unclear. Germline CDR1 reads LGHDT; CDR2 reads YNNKEL (reference sequence). The V end was cut by 0 bases, the J end by 8 bases, with 22 bases between. CDR3 length equals 17 residues. Here the CDR3 DNA reads TGTGCCAGCAGCCAAGACCCATCGGAGGAGGGAGCCCACGGCTACACCTTC. This codes for CASSQDPSEEGAHGYTF.

This chain connects TRBV29-1 to TRBJ2-7; no definite D call. This CDR3 is 13 amino acids long. Germline values: CDR1 SQVTM, CDR2 ANQGSEA. V lost 4 bases, J lost 4 bases, and 14 bases lay in between. The CDR3 DNA sequence: TGCAGCGTTGCTGGCCCATCGACTTACGAGCAGTACTTC. It translates to CSVAGPSTYEQYF.

The V gene is TRBV10-3, the J gene TRBJ1-1, with D perhaps matching TRBD1 (5 bases). The V gene lost 0 bases and the J gene lost 1 base, with 9 bases spanning the gap. Germline V lookup: CDR1 ENHRY, CDR2 SYGVKD. The CDR3 sequence is 15 residues long. The chain's CDR3 is CAISESRGTNTEAFF. The CDR3 DNA sequence: TGTGCCATCAGTGAGTCTAGGGGCACGAACACTGAAGCTTTCTTT.

This chain uses TRBV10-3 with TRBJ1-2, with 10 bases that match TRBD1. CDR3 length: 16 residues. CDR1 is ENHRY, CDR2 SYGVKD, per germline. V shed 6 bases, J shed 2 bases, and the junction held 9 bases outside the gene matches. In DNA, the CDR3 is TGTGCCATCAGAGATAGACAGGGGGCGGAGAACTATGGCTACACCTTC. Amino acid sequence: CAIRDRQGAENYGYTF.

This clone was counted a few times. This rearrangement joins TRBV10-3 to TRBJ2-4, with D maybe TRBD1 (5 bases). V lost 2 bases and J lost 1, with 18 bases in between. The CDR3 contains 18 residues. Germline CDR1 ENHRY, CDR2 SYGVKD. CDR3 sequence reads: CAISELSLRAPAKNIQYF. CDR3 sequence (DNA): TGTGCCATCAGTGAGCTAAGCCTCAGGGCCCCGGCCAAAAACATTCAGTACTTC.